One and the same sample provided the 14 T cell receptor beta chains below, sequenced in a study of shared clonotypes between healthy human individuals. Repertoires were generated with immunoSEQ multiplex PCR, while TCRdb's copy carries only in-frame clones and drops some. Here the sample spans roughly 1.4 million clones, approximately 98.5% being singletons. Sequences were obtained from naive CD4+ T cells sorted from blood. Subset reported: CD45RA+ positively selected. The receptors come from a man aged 25-45 years in good health.

V usage is TRBV11-2 and J usage is TRBJ2-2; 11 positions agree with TRBD2. The J segment lost 7 bases and the V segment lost 4 bases, leaving 5 bases of the junction unmatched. CDR1 and CDR2 (germline): SGHAT, FQNNGV. The CDR3 covers 15 residues. CDR3 sequence: CASSSGLADLGELFF. The CDR3 DNA sequence: TGTGCCAGCAGCTCGGGACTAGCGGACCTCGGGGAGCTGTTTTTT.

The chain uses TRBV6-5 and TRBJ2-3; 13 nucleotides align to TRBD2. With 6 bases clipped from V and 5 bases from J, the junction kept 2 bases outside the gene matches. CDR3 size: 14 residues. Germline V gene data show CDR1 as MNHEY and CDR2 as SVGAGI. CDR3 DNA sequence: TGTGCCAGCAGGAGACTAGCGGGAGGAGATACGCAGTATTTT. This gives the protein CASRRLAGGDTQYF.

The rearrangement uses TRBV4-1 and TRBJ2-1; D remains unclear. The ends were cut back, 0 bases at V and 4 bases at J, with 19 bases in the middle. Germline V lookup: CDR1 MGHRA, CDR2 YSYEKL. The CDR3 length is 18 residues. The CDR3 sequence is CASSQEFGPPTKYNEQFF. The CDR3, as DNA: TGCGCCAGCAGCCAAGAGTTCGGGCCTCCAACTAAATACAATGAGCAGTTCTTC.

V gene TRBV4-3 combines with J gene TRBJ2-7, with D tentatively TRBD2 (6 bases). This CDR3 is 14 amino acids long. In germline, CDR1 is LGHNA, CDR2 YSLEER. Deletions cut 8 bases from V and 3 bases from J, with 17 bases between. CDR3 in DNA: TGCGCCAGCGCGCCAGGGACTTCTTACTACGAGCAGTACTTC. Its protein product is CASAPGTSYYEQYF.

This CDR3 is CASSARALFNTEAFF. The CDR3 nucleotides are TGTGCCAGCAGCGCCCGGGCCCTTTTTAACACTGAAGCTTTCTTT. This chain links TRBV7-9 with TRBJ1-1; D remains ambiguous. CDR1 is SEHNR, CDR2 FQNEAQ, per germline (reference sequence). V lost 5 bases, J lost 2 bases, and 15 bases lay in between. CDR3 length: 15 amino acids. The entire variable domain, with the rest obtained from reference TRBV7-9 and TRBJ1-1, is as follows: DTGVSQNPRHKITKRGQNVTFRCDPISEHNRLYWYRQTLGQGPEFLTYFQNEAQLEKSRLLSDRFSAERPKGSFSTLEIQRTEQGDSAMYLCASSARALFNTEAFFGQGTRLTVV.

The J gene is TRBJ2-7, the V gene TRBV15; D gene ambiguous. This CDR3 contains 13 residues. CDR1 is LNHNV and CDR2 is YYDKDF in the germline V gene (reference sequence). The V end lost 0 bases, the J end lost 4 bases, and 7 bases lay between the germline ends. CDR3 residues: CATSRDPPYEQYF. For the CDR3, the DNA is TGTGCCACCAGCAGAGATCCACCATACGAGCAGTACTTC. Supplemented by reference TRBV15 and TRBJ2-7, the full variable domain reads DAMVIQNPRYQVTQFGKPVTLSCSQTLNHNVMYWYQQKSSQAPKLLFHYYDKDFNNEADTPDNFQSRRPNTSFCFLDIRSPGLGDTAMYLCATSRDPPYEQYFGPGTRLTVT.

The J gene is TRBJ2-2, the V gene TRBV9; perhaps TRBD2 as D (5 bases). Trimming pared 4 bases from V and 4 bases from J, leaving 11 bases between. Germline-derived CDR1 and CDR2 are SGDLS and YYNGEE. This CDR3 spans 14 amino acids. Here the CDR3 reads CASSLDGGTGELFF. CDR3 nucleotides: TGTGCCAGCAGCCTCGACGGAGGCACCGGGGAGCTGTTTTTT.

The chain joins TRBV27 to TRBJ1-4; D uncertain. The V end lost 7 bases, the J end lost 2 bases, and 5 bases lay between the germline ends. The CDR3 spans 12 residues. CDR1 and CDR2 (germline): MNHEY, SMNVEV (reference sequence). CDR3 residues: CASKRTNEKLFF. CDR3 sequence (DNA): TGTGCCAGCAAAAGGACTAATGAAAAACTGTTTTTT.

The chain employs TRBV4-3 and TRBJ2-2; possible D gene TRBD2, 5 bases. The ends were cut back, 0 bases at V and 6 bases at J, with 17 bases in the middle. CDR1 is LGHNA and CDR2 is YSLEER in the germline V gene. CDR3 length: 17 amino acids. DNA for the CDR3: TGCGCCAGCAGCCAAGATTTTTTCGGAGGTTTGGCCGGGGAGCTGTTTTTT. It yields the protein CASSQDFFGGLAGELFF.

This chain connects TRBV5-1 to TRBJ2-7; D possibly corresponds to TRBD2 (6 bases). V was shortened by 4 bases and J by 4 bases, with 15 bases between the two germline ends. CDR1 and CDR2 from the germline V gene are SGHRS and YFSETQ. The CDR3 has 14 amino acids. The CDR3 DNA reads as TGCGCCAGCAGCCCCACCCCCAGCGGGTACGAGCAGTACTTC. This sequence encodes CASSPTPSGYEQYF.

The rearrangement links TRBV11-2 to TRBJ2-3; D gene unclear. Trimming stripped 5 bases from V and 6 bases from J, with 12 bases between. CDR3 length: 13 residues. Germline loops: CDR1 SGHAT, CDR2 FQNNGV. Written as DNA, the CDR3 is TGTGCCAGCAGCCCCGAGCCCACGGATACGCAGTATTTT. It specifies CASSPEPTDTQYF.

V usage is TRBV23-1 and J usage is TRBJ2-1; TRBD2 is a possible D gene (6 bases). TRBV23-1 counts as an open reading frame of uncertain function. The CDR3 sequence is 17 residues long. Trimming pared 0 bases from V and 3 bases from J, leaving 15 bases between. The CDR3 sequence: CASSQSEGREVYNEQFF. The CDR3 DNA sequence: TGCGCCAGCAGTCAATCTGAGGGCAGGGAGGTCTACAATGAGCAGTTCTTC.

This rearrangement joins TRBV19 to TRBJ1-1; a weak D match, TRBD1 (5 bases). V was trimmed by 6 bases and J by 11 bases, leaving 16 bases between them. Germline CDR1 reads LNHDA; CDR2 reads SQIVND (reference sequence). The CDR3 runs 12 residues. Here the CDR3 DNA reads TGTGCCAGTAGCACCCCACGACAGACGGCTTTCTTT. This sequence encodes CASSTPRQTAFF. The variable domain in full, with the rest retrieved from reference TRBV19 and TRBJ1-1, is DGGITQSPKYLFRKEGQNVTLSCEQNLNHDAMYWYRQDPGQGLRLIYYSQIVNDFQKGDIAEGYSVSREKKESFPLTVTSAQKNPTAFYLCASSTPRQTAFFGQGTRLTVV.

This clone was recorded once. This chain links TRBV15 with TRBJ2-1; TRBD2 aligns across 8 bases. The CDR3 is made up of 15 amino acids. V dropped 3 bases and J dropped 8; count of bases not matched to a gene: 9. Germline V gene lookup returns CDR1 LNHNV and CDR2 YYDKDF (reference sequence). In DNA form, the CDR3 reads TGTGCCACCAGCAGGACAGCGGGGGAAATCTATGAGCAGTTCTTC. Protein: CATSRTAGEIYEQFF.